Listed below are T cell receptor beta chains from one sample, sequenced in a study of blood T cell repertoires in COVID-19. Measured with immunoSEQ multiplex PCR; TCRdb has only the in-frame clones, and not every one. The data contain some 290,000 clones, 75% to 90% of them seen just once; the ten biggest clones take up 3.5% to 5.5%. The sequenced sample consisted of peripheral blood. These receptors were obtained from a man in his 60s who had recovered from COVID-19. Each CDR3 is given with its conserved first and last residue. D genes are given only for firm matches. Part of the rows lack a size; the others show once, few, many or a class for expanded clones.

v_call d_call clone_size cdr3_aa
TRBV13 TRBD1 . CASSRRGPWSTEAFF
TRBV19 TRBD2 few CASSMTGLAGSSYNEQFF
TRBV5-1 TRBD2 . CASSFSGSSYEQYF
TRBV2 . . CASSGGGYNEKLFF
TRBV30 TRBD1 few CASETGTGNSPLHF
TRBV6-2/TRBV6-3 TRBD1 . CASSRRQGGETQYF
TRBV5-6 TRBD1 once CASSETGGNYGYTF
TRBV28 . . CASRETGPSYNEQFF
TRBV18 TRBD1 once CASSLKRDRGMGEQYF
TRBV7-6 . . CASSLAHPTELTSGNTIYF
TRBV6-5 TRBD1 . CASSKGQGGLNEQFF
TRBV16 . few CASSQGLTNSPLHF
TRBV9 TRBD1 . CASSYGQGGIMDTQYF
TRBV5-1 TRBD1 . CASSRDRDQETQYF
TRBV6-6 TRBD2 . CASSPFSGLAGTRETQYF
TRBV4-1 . . CASSPAGQPTNEKLFF
TRBV11-2 TRBD2 . CASSLRGLAFNEQFF
TRBV7-6 . . CASSPQPAGYTDTQYF
TRBV5-4 . few CASSLGGGSYNSPLHF
TRBV28 . . CASSSDSKHANTGELFF
TRBV6-5 . . CASSYTQGQPQHF
TRBV20-1 TRBD2 once CSARDTSGLHF
TRBV2 . . CASQLNTGELFF
TRBV6-5 TRBD1 . CASGRDRGGSEQYF
TRBV15 . . CATTLGGGRTVEKLFF
TRBV7-8 TRBD1 . CASSFLPGTGGADTQYF
TRBV7-8 TRBD1 . CASSLLRTGGGNQPQHF
TRBV29-1 . . CSASLIDEQFF
TRBV6-2/TRBV6-3 TRBD1 . CASSYGTGVWETQYF
TRBV7-2 TRBD2 . CASRRGLAGDNEQFF